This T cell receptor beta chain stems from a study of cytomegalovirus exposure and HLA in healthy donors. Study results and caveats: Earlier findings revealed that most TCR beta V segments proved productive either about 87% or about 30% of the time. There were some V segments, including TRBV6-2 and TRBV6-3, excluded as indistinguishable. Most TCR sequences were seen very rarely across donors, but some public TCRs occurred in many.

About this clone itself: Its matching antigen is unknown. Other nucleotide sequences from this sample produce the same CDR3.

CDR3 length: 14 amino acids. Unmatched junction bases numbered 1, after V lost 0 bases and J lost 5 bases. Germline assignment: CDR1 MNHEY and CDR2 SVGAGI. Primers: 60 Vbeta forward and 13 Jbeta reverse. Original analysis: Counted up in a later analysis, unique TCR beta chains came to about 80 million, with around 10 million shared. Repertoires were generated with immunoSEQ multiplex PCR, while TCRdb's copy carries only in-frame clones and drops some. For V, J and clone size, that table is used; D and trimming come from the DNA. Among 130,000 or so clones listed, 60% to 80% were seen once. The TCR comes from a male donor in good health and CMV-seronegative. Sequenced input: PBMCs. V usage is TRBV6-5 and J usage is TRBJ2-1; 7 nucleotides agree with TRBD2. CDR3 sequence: CASSYSGLNNEQFF. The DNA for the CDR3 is TGTGCCAGCAGTTACTCGGGACTAAACAATGAGCAGTTCTTC.